The 22 T cell receptor beta chains presented below share a single source sample, sequenced in a study of beta chain features in type 1 diabetes. Investigators reverse transcribed all isolated RNA, so they sequenced expressed TCRB transcripts. Using immunoSEQ multiplex PCR, the repertoire was profiled, and TCRdb retains in-frame clones only, with some absent. The repertoire consists of roughly 100,000 clones, with about 26% occurring once and the leading ten covering 0.53%. Whole-study results and caveats: Type 1 diabetes patients had moderately but significantly shorter TCRB CDR3s in all four CD4+ subsets.

These receptors' targets are unknown. The sequencing input was central memory CD4+ T cells from blood. These receptors were collected from a woman younger than 30 with type 1 diabetes.

This clone was counted only a few times. The chain has TRBV7-2 and TRBJ1-2; 7 positions match TRBD1. Germline CDR1 is SGHTA and CDR2 is FQGNSA. The V segment lost 1 base and the J segment 8 bases; nucleotides outside the gene matches: 7. The CDR3 is 14 residues long. The CDR3 reads CASSLGGTAGGYTF. CDR3 nucleotides: TGTGCCAGCAGCTTAGGTGGGACAGCGGGCGGCTACACCTTC.

The V call is TRBV12-5, the J call TRBJ1-5; TRBD1 aligns across 7 bases. The germline V gene encodes CDR1 LGHNT and CDR2 FRNRAP. The V segment lost 6 bases and the J segment 2 bases; nucleotides outside the gene matches: 4. The CDR3 extends over 14 amino acids. CDR3 nucleotide sequence: TGTGCTAGTGGCCGGGACAGAGGCAATCAGCCCCAGCATTTT. Its protein is CASGRDRGNQPQHF.

V is TRBV5-1 and J is TRBJ1-1, with D perhaps TRBD1 (6 bases). Between the trimmed V and J ends, which lost 7 bases and 4 bases, there was a span of 17 bases. The germline gives CDR1 SGHRS, CDR2 YFSETQ. CDR3 length equals 14 residues. CDR3 amino acids: CASATTGYSTEAFF. CDR3 nucleotides: TGCGCCAGCGCCACGACAGGCTATAGCACTGAAGCTTTCTTT.

This clone appeared a few times. The V and J genes are TRBV6-6 and TRBJ2-1, with 7 bases fitting TRBD2. CDR1 is MNHNY and CDR2 is SVGAGI in the germline V gene (reference sequence). The CDR3 extends over 15 amino acids. Trimming removed 1 base from V and 8 bases from J; junction bases left unmatched: 8. The CDR3 loop is CASSYFLGRADEQFF. The CDR3 DNA follows: TGTGCCAGCAGTTACTTCCTTGGGAGGGCGGATGAGCAGTTCTTC.

This chain connects TRBV12-2 to TRBJ2-4; the table's D call of TRBD2 was not tested on the DNA. TRBV12-2 is tagged as a pseudogene. The CDR3 is 19 residues long. The chain's CDR3 is CASRPLGTSGQLAKNIQYF. CDR3 nucleotides: TGTGCAAGTCGCCCCCTGGGGACTAGCGGGCAGCTAGCCAAAAACATTCAGTACTTC.

This clone has only a few counts. V usage is TRBV9 and J usage is TRBJ2-3; the match to TRBD2 covers 10 bases. V shed 0 bases, J shed 1 base, and the junction held 5 bases outside the gene matches. The CDR3 runs 17 residues. Germline V gene lookup returns CDR1 SGDLS and CDR2 YYNGEE. The DNA of the CDR3 is TGTGCCAGCAGCGTAGGGGCTAGCGGGAGTGGCACAGATACGCAGTATTTT. Encoded protein: CASSVGASGSGTDTQYF.

This chain uses TRBV5-4 with TRBJ2-6; D may be TRBD2 (6 bases). Germline CDR1 SGHNT, CDR2 YYREEE (reference sequence). This CDR3 contains 17 residues. Trimming took off 0 bases at V and 0 bases at J, with 10 bases between the two ends. The CDR3 loop reads CASSLAGGVSGANVLTF. In DNA form, the CDR3 reads TGTGCCAGCAGCTTGGCCGGAGGGGTCTCTGGGGCCAACGTCCTGACTTTC.

The CDR3 loop reads CAWSGQGVGGELFF. In DNA form, the CDR3 reads TGTGCCTGGAGTGGACAGGGGGTGGGCGGGGAGCTGTTTTTT. The chain has TRBV30 and TRBJ2-2; 9 bases are shared with TRBD1. Trimming cost V 1 base and J 7 bases; bases outside gene matches: 4. Per germline, CDR1 GTSNPN and CDR2 SVGIG (reference sequence). The CDR3 has 14 residues.

This chain uses TRBV5-1 with TRBJ2-7; 9 bases are a match to TRBD1. CDR1 SGHRS and CDR2 YFSETQ come from the germline V gene. V shed 5 bases, J shed 4 bases, and the junction held 10 bases outside the gene matches. The CDR3 loop spans 15 amino acids. This chain's CDR3 is CASRAAGQGLYEQYF. DNA for the CDR3: TGCGCCAGCAGGGCGGCGGGACAGGGACTTTACGAGCAGTACTTC.

The chain joins TRBV2 to TRBJ1-1, with D hard to call. V was trimmed by 10 bases and J by 0 bases, leaving 9 bases between them. The CDR3 spans 12 residues. Germline V gives CDR1 SNHLY, CDR2 FYNNEI. The CDR3: CATRLMNTEAFF. The CDR3 coding sequence is TGTGCCACCAGGCTAATGAACACTGAAGCTTTCTTT.

The V and J genes are TRBV5-4 and TRBJ2-1; TRBD2 agrees at 14 bases. CDR1 is SGHNT and CDR2 is YYREEE in the germline V gene (reference sequence). The CDR3 consists of 16 residues. J gave up 5 bases and V 3 bases, and 4 bases lay outside the gene matches. CDR3 sequence: CASSWTSGRTHNEQFF. The CDR3 region has the DNA TGTGCCAGCAGCTGGACTAGCGGGAGGACTCACAATGAGCAGTTCTTC.

J is TRBJ2-1 and V is TRBV7-9, with 12 positions matching TRBD2. From germline, CDR1 is SEHNR and CDR2 FQNEAQ (reference sequence). V gave up 0 bases and J gave up 9 bases; unmatched junction bases: 3. CDR3 length: 15 amino acids. The CDR3 DNA follows: TGTGCCAGCAGCTTAGCAGGACTAGCGGGGTCTGAGCAGTTCTTC. Its protein product is CASSLAGLAGSEQFF.

Here the CDR3 DNA reads TGTGCCAGTAGCCCCCAGCGGGCTACGCAGTATTTT. Its protein product is CASSPQRATQYF. The chain carries TRBV19 and TRBJ2-3, with D perhaps TRBD2 (6 bases). The CDR3 totals 12 residues. Trimming pared 6 bases from V and 8 bases from J, leaving 12 bases between. The germline CDR1 and CDR2 sequences are LNHDA and SQIVND (reference sequence).

This chain links TRBV6-5 with TRBJ2-3, with 8 positions matching TRBD2. Germline V gene sequence: CDR1 MNHEY, CDR2 SVGAGI. This CDR3 spans 16 amino acids. Unmatched junction bases numbered 7, after V lost 2 bases and J lost 3 bases. The CDR3 DNA follows: TGTGCCAGCAGTTACAGCAGCGGGAGTGTGACAGATACGCAGTATTTT. Translating gives CASSYSSGSVTDTQYF.

The rearrangement links TRBV15 to TRBJ2-1; D not certain. Trimming left V 1 base short and J 5 bases short, with 9 bases between. Per the germline V gene, CDR1 is LNHNV and CDR2 is YYDKDF (reference sequence). This CDR3 is built from 14 residues. The CDR3 sequence: CATSRAGPHNEQFF. The CDR3 DNA is TGTGCCACCAGCAGAGCTGGCCCACACAATGAGCAGTTCTTC. Full variable domain (missing parts from reference TRBV15 and TRBJ2-1): DAMVIQNPRYQVTQFGKPVTLSCSQTLNHNVMYWYQQKSSQAPKLLFHYYDKDFNNEADTPDNFQSRRPNTSFCFLDIRSPGLGDTAMYLCATSRAGPHNEQFFGPGTRLTVL.

This clone was counted between two and nine times. The chain employs TRBV29-1 and TRBJ2-7; maybe TRBD1 (6 bases). The length of the CDR3 is 15 residues. Trimming removed 8 bases from V and 4 bases from J, with 24 bases in between. CDR1 SQVTM and CDR2 ANQGSEA come from the germline V gene. The CDR3 sequence is CSILKLRGSKYEQYF. The CDR3 nucleotides read TGCAGCATATTAAAATTGAGGGGGTCCAAGTACGAGCAGTACTTC.

This clone was counted between two and nine times. This chain uses TRBV18 with TRBJ1-1, with 7 positions matching TRBD1. This CDR3 has 15 amino acids. In germline, CDR1 is KGHSH, CDR2 LQKENI. Trimming took 3 bases from V and 1 from J; bases not matched to a gene: 5. The DNA of the CDR3 is TGTGCCAGCTCACCCCAGAACAGGGGGAACACTGAAGCTTTCTTT. Protein product: CASSPQNRGNTEAFF. The full variable domain, its missing parts supplied by reference TRBV18 and TRBJ1-1, is NAGVMQNPRHLVRRRGQEARLRCSPMKGHSHVYWYRQLPEEGLKFMVYLQKENIIDESGMPKERFSAEFPKEGPSILRIQQVVRGDSAAYFCASSPQNRGNTEAFFGQGTRLTVV.

V is TRBV5-1 and J is TRBJ2-7; 10 nucleotides align to TRBD1. The CDR3 loop spans 15 amino acids. CDR1 is SGHRS, CDR2 YFSETQ, per germline. V gave up 7 bases and J gave up 2 bases; unmatched junction bases: 9. The CDR3 here is CASRYGGQGAYEQYF. CDR3 DNA sequence: TGCGCCAGCCGGTACGGAGGACAGGGGGCCTACGAGCAGTACTTC.

This sequence joins TRBV6-1 and TRBJ1-2, with a tentative D call TRBD1 (6 bases). V was cut by 6 bases and J by 2 bases, with 16 bases left in between. From germline, CDR1 is MNHNS and CDR2 SASEGT. This CDR3 has 15 residues. DNA for the CDR3: TGTGCCAGCAGAGGACAGACGGATGGAAACTATGGCTACACCTTC. Translated, it gives CASRGQTDGNYGYTF.

As concerns this clone: The same CDR3 arises from other DNA sequences in this sample as well. The chain combines TRBV5-4 with TRBJ2-5; 11 nucleotides agree with TRBD1. After removal of 0 bases from V and 6 bases from J, the junction contained 4 bases not matched to a gene. Germline-derived CDR1 and CDR2 are SGHNT and YYREEE (reference sequence). The CDR3 runs 15 residues. The CDR3 sequence: CASSLGTGGAKTQYF. The CDR3 region has the DNA TGTGCCAGCAGCTTGGGGACAGGGGGCGCGAAGACCCAGTACTTC. Full variable domain (rest looked up from reference TRBV5-4 and TRBJ2-5): ETGVTQSPTHLIKTRGQQVTLRCSSQSGHNTVSWYQQALGQGPQFIFQYYREEENGRGNFPPRFSGLQFPNYSSELNVNALELDDSALYLCASSLGTGGAKTQYFGPGTRLLVL.

This clone was observed a few times. The gene calls are TRBV7-9 and TRBJ2-5; perhaps TRBD2 as D (6 bases). CDR1 SEHNR and CDR2 FQNEAQ come from the germline V gene (reference sequence). V gave up 3 bases and J gave up 2 bases, with 10 bases separating them. The CDR3 sequence is 14 residues long. This CDR3 is CASSFRDSQETQYF. The CDR3, as DNA: TGTGCCAGCAGCTTCCGGGACTCTCAAGAGACCCAGTACTTC.

This clone showed up just a few times. V usage is TRBV5-4 and J usage is TRBJ2-2, with a tentative D call TRBD1 (7 bases). Germline values: CDR1 SGHNT, CDR2 YYREEE (reference sequence). This CDR3 spans 15 amino acids. Trimming took 4 bases from V and 0 from J, leaving 10 bases between them. The CDR3 DNA follows: TGTGCCAGCAGCCAGGGGGGCACGAACACCGGGGAGCTGTTTTTT. It is translated as CASSQGGTNTGELFF.